Presented here are 11 T cell receptor beta chains from one specimen sequenced in a study of blood T cell repertoires in COVID-19. Some clones are missing from TCRdb's copy, which holds only in-frame ones; the method was immunoSEQ multiplex PCR. The data show approximately 110,000 clones, with approximately 81% seen just once and 1.1% to 1.5% held by the top ten. The sample taken for sequencing was peripheral blood. The receptors here all came from a man aged 35-49 years with acute or convalescent COVID-19.

Written as DNA, the CDR3 is TGTGCCAGCAGCTCACAACAATACTCCTACAATGAGCAGTTCTTC. Translating gives CASSSQQYSYNEQFF. The rearrangement links TRBV11-2 to TRBJ2-1; D gene unclear. Per the germline V gene, CDR1 is SGHAT and CDR2 is FQNNGV. CDR3 length: 15 amino acids. The germline V and J ends were trimmed by 4 bases and 0 bases, with 10 bases remaining between them.

The V call is TRBV7-9, the J call TRBJ1-1; the match to TRBD1 covers 7 bases. Germline CDR1 SEHNR, CDR2 FQNEAQ (reference sequence). J gave up 9 bases and V 5 bases, and 6 bases lay outside the gene matches. This CDR3 region has 12 residues. CDR3 sequence (DNA): TGTGCCAGCAGCCCCGGGACAGACAAAGCTTTCTTT. It yields the protein CASSPGTDKAFF. The whole variable domain, filled in from reference TRBV7-9 and TRBJ1-1, reads DTGVSQNPRHKITKRGQNVTFRCDPISEHNRLYWYRQTLGQGPEFLTYFQNEAQLEKSRLLSDRFSAERPKGSFSTLEIQRTEQGDSAMYLCASSPGTDKAFFGQGTRLTVV.

In its sample, this clone was seen once. The chain uses TRBV21-1 and TRBJ2-5; the tabulated D call, TRBD1, remains unverified against the DNA. TRBV21-1 is a known pseudogene. This CDR3 region has 14 residues. The chain's CDR3 is CANTRLDRKETQYF. Here the CDR3 DNA reads TGTGCCAACACGCGTCTGGACAGAAAAGAGACCCAGTACTTC.

This clone was detected a few times. The V and J genes are TRBV2 and TRBJ2-7; 9 bases align to TRBD1. Unmatched junction bases numbered 10, after V lost 1 base and J lost 9 bases. This CDR3 is 15 amino acids long. Germline V gene lookup returns CDR1 SNHLY and CDR2 FYNNEI. CDR3 region: CASSEGLGQGKGQYF. The CDR3 coding sequence is TGTGCCAGCAGTGAAGGATTGGGACAGGGAAAGGGGCAGTACTTC. Full variable domain (outside the CDR3, taken from reference TRBV2 and TRBJ2-7): EPEVTQTPSHQVTQMGQEVILRCVPISNHLYFYWYRQILGQKVEFLVSFYNNEISEKSEIFDDQFSVERPDGSNFTLKIRSTKLEDSAMYFCASSEGLGQGKGQYFGPGTRLTVT.

The sample holds a few counts of this clone. The rearrangement uses TRBV5-1 and TRBJ1-5; D call uncertain. CDR3 length: 16 residues. CDR1 and CDR2 from the germline V gene are SGHRS and YFSETQ. V was trimmed by 0 bases and J by 0 bases, leaving 10 bases between them. CDR3: CASSLGGTHSNQPQHF. DNA of the CDR3: TGCGCCAGCAGCTTGGGCGGAACTCATAGCAATCAGCCCCAGCATTTT.

CDR3: CASRIQGHHGYTF. The CDR3 nucleotides are TGTGCCAGCAGAATACAGGGGCATCATGGCTACACCTTC. The chain has TRBV12-3 or TRBV12-4 and TRBJ1-2; 7 nucleotides align to TRBD1. V dropped 6 bases and J dropped 6; count of bases not matched to a gene: 7. This CDR3 region has 13 residues.

This chain links TRBV20-1 with TRBJ1-5; D not certain. This CDR3 spans 16 amino acids. V dropped 6 bases and J dropped 4 bases, with 22 bases sitting between them. CDR1 is DFQATT, CDR2 SNEGSKA, per germline (reference sequence). CDR3 region: CSASPLLEGTNQPQHF. The CDR3 DNA follows: TGCAGTGCCAGTCCCCTCTTAGAGGGAACAAATCAGCCCCAGCATTTT.

This chain uses TRBV7-8 with TRBJ2-7; 8 bases align to TRBD1. CDR3 size: 14 residues. Germline values: CDR1 SGHVS, CDR2 FQNEAQ. V lost 5 bases to trimming and J lost 5 bases; unmatched junction nucleotides: 8. The DNA for the CDR3 is TGTGCCAGCAGCGACCGGGACAGGAGCCACGAGCAGTACTTC. Translation: CASSDRDRSHEQYF.

The chain employs TRBV20-1 and TRBJ2-2; D is unclear. This CDR3 contains 11 residues. Germline V CDR1 and CDR2: DFQATT, SNEGSKA (reference sequence). V was clipped by 3 bases and J by 6 bases, with 5 bases between them. This CDR3 reads CSASTAGELFF. The CDR3 DNA is TGCAGTGCTAGTACGGCCGGGGAGCTGTTTTTT.

This chain links TRBV5-6 with TRBJ2-3; TRBD2 agrees at 11 bases. V gave up 1 base and J gave up 5 bases; unmatched junction bases: 9. This CDR3 has 17 residues. The germline CDR1 and CDR2 sequences are SGHDT and YYEEEE. The CDR3 sequence is CASSLTLAGGDGDTQYF. DNA for the CDR3: TGTGCCAGCAGCTTGACTCTAGCGGGAGGAGATGGAGATACGCAGTATTTT.

The chain is built from TRBV7-8 and TRBJ2-2; a possible D gene is TRBD2 (6 bases). V shed 5 bases and J shed 8 bases, with 18 bases lying between them. This CDR3 is 15 amino acids long. CDR1 and CDR2 from the germline V gene are SGHVS and FQNEAQ. Here the CDR3 reads CASSPQEGYAGELFF. Written as DNA, the CDR3 is TGTGCCAGCAGCCCCCAGGAGGGGTACGCGGGGGAGCTGTTTTTT.